This T cell receptor beta chain was captured by sequencing in a study of PD-L1 blockade in urothelial cancer. Points from the study as a whole: Below-median TCR clonality that was measured in pretreatment blood predicted better survival.

Sequenced by immunoSEQ multiplex PCR; TCRdb stores in-frame clones only, minus some. The sample gives 45,000 or so clones, approximately 90% of which show up once; around 3.9% is in the top ten. A remark on this clone: Antigen specificity is unknown.

Germline V gives CDR1 SQVTM, CDR2 ANQGSEA. V was pared by 5 bases and J by 4 bases, with 11 bases between. CDR3 length: 12 residues. Pretreatment and on-treatment blood mononuclear cell samples were taken, totaling between 1 and 8 time points per patient. This sequence was found in an older man with urothelial cancer. V is TRBV29-1 and J is TRBJ1-1; tentative D call: TRBD1 (5 bases). Sample: PBMCs, taken around atezolizumab (anti-PD-L1) treatment. The CDR3 DNA is TGCAGCGTTCTTAGGGGTCTCACTGAAGCTTTCTTT. It translates to CSVLRGLTEAFF.